This T cell receptor beta chain comes out of a study of Tregs in tolerant kidney transplant recipients (dated by TCRdb to about 2019). Background for the entire study: Transplants used related donors with nonmyeloablative bone marrow transplantation; mixed chimerism was transient in the human trials. Before combined kidney and bone marrow transplantation, this study identified donor-specific regulatory T cells using TCRbeta sequencing and then followed those same cells after transplant. Summary of the overall study and its limitations: Donor-specific Treg expansion exceeded global Treg expansion in tolerant patients, suggesting antigen-driven rather than nonspecific expansion. Expanding Tregs with activated donor B cells appeared to identify the most biologically relevant and donor-specific TCRbeta repertoire. The study was constrained by small patient numbers, and validation of the findings is required in larger populations and under other immunosuppression protocols. For some patients, the PCR primers changed as time went on, which meant samples from those patients could not be compared with one another at the nucleotide level. Biological reproducibility was not examined directly, but technical replication error appeared to be minimal.

For TCRbeta CDR3 sequencing, genomic DNA from the sorted cells was extracted using the QIAGEN DNeasy Blood and Tissue Kit. Through immunoSEQ, high-throughput TCRbeta CDR3 sequencing was done commercially, including PCR amplification with internal controls and bias correction. The authors' analysis ran thus. Unique productive TCRbeta sequences were defined by CDR3 nucleotide sequence where primers matched, and otherwise by CDR3 amino acid sequence together with Vbeta and Jbeta genes. Donor-reactive sequences were defined as at least 5-fold expanded in CFSE-low cells versus unstimulated cells, with frequency of at least 0.01% in CFSE-low cells. Jensen-Shannon divergence, calculated on the top 100 TCRbeta sequences ranked by frequency, was used to quantify repertoire divergence. For any sample with multiple sequencing runs, sorting error was corrected in each run separately before the runs were pooled. As stored in TCRdb, this immuneACCESS dataset retains in-frame rearrangements with V and J assigned. A fraction of the clones does not appear; measured against another copy, unresolved V genes explain less than half of the discrepancy, and the remainder lacks a known reason. V and J calls and clone size are given by that table; D and trimming were obtained from the DNA. This sample comprises over 15,000 clones, around 53% of them detected only once. The ten top clones hold 3% to 3.5% of the sample.

This clone was seen a few times. It lacks a known antigen. Base qualities are not at hand, and no much larger clone is one base apart. In the germline V gene, CDR1 corresponds to LGHNA and CDR2 to YNFKEQ. Including the terminal cysteine and phenylalanine, the CDR3 comprises 15 residues. Only the CDR3 region is kept as DNA, spanning 45 bases read in frame from base 1. V loses 4 bases, J loses 1 base, and the germline ends lie 14 bases apart. The time point label corresponds to: blood sample drawn before combined kidney and bone marrow transplant. For bulk CFSE mixed lymphocyte reactions, CFSE-labeled recipient PBMCs were cocultured for less than 7 days with irradiated donor PBMCs and were then stained for CD3/CD4/CD8 and FACS-sorted. The patients were several recipients of combined kidney and bone marrow transplants from the ITN036ST trial, and samples were available only for these trial subjects. Healthy control blood was processed to PBMCs by Ficoll density gradient and cryopreserved, and patient PBMCs were collected before and after transplant.

The receptor was isolated from a human patient who received a combined kidney and bone marrow transplant. The chain is made from TRBV4-2 and TRBJ2-7, and the D gene may be TRBD2, 6 bases matching. Specimen: CD4+ T cells from blood cultured with allogeneic cells, collected before the transplant. The CDR3 corresponds to CASSLGRGRSYEQYF. The nucleotide sequence reads TGTGCCAGCAGCCTGGGGCGGGGCCGGTCCTACGAGCAGTACTTC.